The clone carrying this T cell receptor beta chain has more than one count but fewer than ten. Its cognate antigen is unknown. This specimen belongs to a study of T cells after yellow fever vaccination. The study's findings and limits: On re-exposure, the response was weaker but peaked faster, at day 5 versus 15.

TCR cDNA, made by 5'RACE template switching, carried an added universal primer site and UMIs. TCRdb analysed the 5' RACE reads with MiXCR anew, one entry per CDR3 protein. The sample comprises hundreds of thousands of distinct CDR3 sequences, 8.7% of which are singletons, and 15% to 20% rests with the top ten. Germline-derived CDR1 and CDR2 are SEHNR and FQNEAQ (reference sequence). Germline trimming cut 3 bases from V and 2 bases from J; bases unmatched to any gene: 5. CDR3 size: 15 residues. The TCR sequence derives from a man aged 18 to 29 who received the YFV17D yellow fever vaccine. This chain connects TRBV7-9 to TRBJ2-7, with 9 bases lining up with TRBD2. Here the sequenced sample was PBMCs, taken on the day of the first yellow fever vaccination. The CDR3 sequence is CASSFLAGGPYEQYF. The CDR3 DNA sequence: TGTGCCAGCAGCTTTCTGGCGGGGGGGCCCTACGAGCAGTACTTC.